Below, 8 T cell receptor beta chains from the same sample are listed, as sequenced in a study of T cell repertoires in cytomegalovirus infection (dated by TCRdb to the late 2010s). Data came from an Illumina HiSeq 1500. TCRdb reanalyzed the raw reads on its own, using fastp at Q25 for trimming and MiXCR for clone calling, and kept in-frame beta chains. Rows with one shared CDR3 protein collapse into an entry with the most common genes and DNA. The sample yields some 440,000 distinct CDR3 sequences; 31% were counted once. Around 13% of the sample comes from the top ten. The sample was PBMCs. The receptor source for this set is a human donor in good health (CMV status not recorded). Some clones in this sample may be carry-over from other donors' samples.

The chain carries TRBV15 and TRBJ1-5; possibly TRBD1 for D (6 bases). Deletions cut 0 bases from V and 4 bases from J, with 10 bases between. This CDR3 has 15 amino acids. CDR1 LNHNV and CDR2 YYDKDF come from the germline V gene (reference sequence). The CDR3 DNA sequence: TGTGCCACCAGCAGAGACAGGGGCCCTAATCAGCCCCAGCATTTT. Its translation: CATSRDRGPNQPQHF. Filled out from reference TRBV15 and TRBJ1-5, the complete variable domain reads DAMVIQNPRYQVTQFGKPVTLSCSQTLNHNVMYWYQQKSSQAPKLLFHYYDKDFNNEADTPDNFQSRRPNTSFCFLDIRSPGLGDTAMYLCATSRDRGPNQPQHFGDGTRLSIL.

This sequence joins TRBV20-1 and TRBJ2-7, with TRBD1 matching 8 bases. V was pared by 8 bases and J by 3 bases, with 6 bases of the junction left unmatched. The CDR3 runs 12 residues. CDR1 is DFQATT, CDR2 SNEGSKA, per germline (reference sequence). The DNA of the CDR3 is TGCAGTACTCCCGGGACAGGCTACGAGCAGTACTTC. Translation: CSTPGTGYEQYF.

This chain's CDR3 is CASSEREQYF. The CDR3 coding sequence is TGTGCCAGCAGTGAGCGCGAGCAGTACTTC. J is TRBJ2-7 and V is TRBV6-1; D gene uncertain. In germline, CDR1 is MNHNS, CDR2 SASEGT. V shed 3 bases and J shed 6 bases, with 3 bases lying between them. The CDR3 length is 10 residues.

This clonotype was found a few times. Here the CDR3 reads CASTSRRTGGDTQYF. CDR3 coding DNA: TGTGCCAGCACCTCGAGGCGCACGGGCGGAGATACGCAGTATTTT. The rearrangement joins TRBV5-4 to TRBJ2-3; D gene uncertain. V was pared by 6 bases and J by 5 bases, with 19 bases between. The CDR3 spans 15 residues. Germline CDR1 is SGHNT and CDR2 is YYREEE (reference sequence). Filled out from reference TRBV5-4 and TRBJ2-3, the complete variable domain reads ETGVTQSPTHLIKTRGQQVTLRCSSQSGHNTVSWYQQALGQGPQFIFQYYREEENGRGNFPPRFSGLQFPNYSSELNVNALELDDSALYLCASTSRRTGGDTQYFGPGTRLTVL.

The chain links TRBV29-1 to TRBJ2-4; D is uncertain. Germline loops: CDR1 SQVTM, CDR2 ANQGSEA. The germline V and J ends were trimmed by 6 bases and 3 bases, with 12 bases remaining between them. CDR3 length: 13 amino acids. The CDR3 here is CSVWGLDKNIQYF. In DNA, the CDR3 is TGCAGCGTCTGGGGTTTGGACAAAAACATTCAGTACTTC.

This clonotype was detected a few times. This sequence joins TRBV29-1 and TRBJ2-2; 11 bases fit TRBD1. With V trimmed by 6 bases and J by 2 bases, 2 bases remained unmatched. Germline V gene sequence: CDR1 SQVTM, CDR2 ANQGSEA. This CDR3 has 14 amino acids. The CDR3 bases are TGCAGCGTCAGGACAGGGGGCAACACCGGGGAGCTGTTTTTT. This translates into CSVRTGGNTGELFF.

As to this clonotype: Since a much larger clone is just one base distant, this may be a read error. This chain uses TRBV7-2 with TRBJ1-2; D is ambiguous. This CDR3 contains 13 residues. Germline CDR1 and CDR2: SGHTA and FQGNSA. V was cut by 5 bases and J by 5 bases, with 12 bases left in between. CDR3 region: CASSLESRYGYTF. The CDR3 DNA sequence: TGTGCCAGCAGCCTCGAATCTAGATATGGCTACACCTTC.

This clonotype was observed many times. The chain joins TRBV7-2 to TRBJ2-2, with D possibly matching TRBD1 (5 bases). The CDR3 extends over 14 amino acids. Germline loops: CDR1 SGHTA, CDR2 FQGNSA. Trimming cost V 3 bases and J 7 bases, with 12 bases left between them. CDR3 in amino acids: CASSFLRVDGELFF. The CDR3 nucleotides read TGTGCCAGCAGCTTTCTCAGGGTTGACGGGGAGCTGTTTTTT.